The source of this T cell receptor (beta chain) is a study of a mutant IDH1 vaccine in newly diagnosed glioma. Overall study: Of treated patients, 62.5% were men and approximately 40% women, averaging 40.4 years.

The repertoire was sequenced with immunoSEQ multiplex PCR; TCRdb's copy has only in-frame clones and lacks some. The data show tens of thousands of clones, roughly 90% seen once. As to time point: week 5, during vaccination. Mutant IDH1 20-mer peptide, at 300 ug, made up each vaccine dose, with topical imiquimod. Comments on this clone: Its antigen is not known.

V dropped 3 bases and J dropped 5 bases, with 13 bases sitting between them. From germline, CDR1 is MDHEN and CDR2 SYDVKM. The CDR3 sequence is 15 residues long. Sequencing used PBMCs, obtained from a glioma patient whose treatment included an IDH1 peptide vaccine. The chain carries TRBV28 and TRBJ1-4, with D perhaps matching TRBD1 (6 bases). The receptor was derived from a man aged 18 to 30 with glioma. The CDR3 protein is CASSLLSGENEKLFF. As DNA, the CDR3 is TGTGCCAGCAGTTTGTTATCAGGGGAGAATGAAAAACTGTTTTTT.